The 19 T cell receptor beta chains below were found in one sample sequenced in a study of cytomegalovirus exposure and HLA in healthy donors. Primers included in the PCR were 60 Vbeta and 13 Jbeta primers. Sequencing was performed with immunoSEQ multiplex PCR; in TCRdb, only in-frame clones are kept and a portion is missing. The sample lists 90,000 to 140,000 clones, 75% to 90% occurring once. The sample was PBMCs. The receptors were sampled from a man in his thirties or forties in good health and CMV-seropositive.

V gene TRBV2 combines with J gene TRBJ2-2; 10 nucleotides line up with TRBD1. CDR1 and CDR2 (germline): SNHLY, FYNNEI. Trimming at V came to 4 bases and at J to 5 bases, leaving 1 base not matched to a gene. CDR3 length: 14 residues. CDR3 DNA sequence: TGTGCCAGCAGTGGGACAGGGGGAACCGGGGAGCTGTTTTTT. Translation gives CASSGTGGTGELFF.

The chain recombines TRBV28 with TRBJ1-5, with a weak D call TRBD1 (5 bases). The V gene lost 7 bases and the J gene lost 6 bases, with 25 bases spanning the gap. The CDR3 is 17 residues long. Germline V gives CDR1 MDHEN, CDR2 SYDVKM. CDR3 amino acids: CASTILGGETIGQPQHF. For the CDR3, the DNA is TGTGCCAGCACTATCTTGGGGGGGGAAACAATAGGTCAGCCCCAGCATTTT.

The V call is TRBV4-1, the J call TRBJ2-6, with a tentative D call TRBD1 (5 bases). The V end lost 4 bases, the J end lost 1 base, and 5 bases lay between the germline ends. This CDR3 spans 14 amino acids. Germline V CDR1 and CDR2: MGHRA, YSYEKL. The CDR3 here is CASSPGSGANVLTF. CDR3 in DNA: TGCGCCAGCAGCCCAGGGTCTGGGGCCAACGTCCTGACTTTC.

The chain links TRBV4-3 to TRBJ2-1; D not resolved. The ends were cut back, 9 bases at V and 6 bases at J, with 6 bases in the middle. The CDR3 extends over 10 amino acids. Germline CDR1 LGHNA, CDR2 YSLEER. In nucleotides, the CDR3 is TGCGCCAGAACACGCAATGAGCAGTTCTTC. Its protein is CARTRNEQFF.

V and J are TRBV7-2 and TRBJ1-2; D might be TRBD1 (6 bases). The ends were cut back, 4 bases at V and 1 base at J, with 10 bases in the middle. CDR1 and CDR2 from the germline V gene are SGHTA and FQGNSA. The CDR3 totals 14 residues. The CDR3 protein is CASSSDSYNYGYTF. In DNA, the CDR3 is TGTGCCAGCAGCTCGGACAGCTATAACTATGGCTACACCTTC. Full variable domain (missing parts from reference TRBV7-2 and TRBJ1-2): GAGVSQSPSNKVTEKGKDVELRCDPISGHTALYWYRQSLGQGLEFLIYFQGNSAPDKSGLPSDRFSAERTGGSVSTLTIQRTQQEDSAVYLCASSSDSYNYGYTFGSGTRLTVV.

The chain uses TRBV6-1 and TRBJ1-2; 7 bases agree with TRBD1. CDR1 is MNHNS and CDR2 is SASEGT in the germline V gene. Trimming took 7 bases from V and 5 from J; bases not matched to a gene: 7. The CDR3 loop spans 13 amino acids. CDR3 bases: TGTGCCAGCAACGTGGACAGGTGGTATGGCTACACCTTC. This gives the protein CASNVDRWYGYTF.

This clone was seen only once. This chain's CDR3 is CSDWDRGFGGYTF. CDR3 DNA sequence: TGCAGCGACTGGGACAGGGGCTTCGGTGGCTACACCTTC. The rearrangement uses TRBV29-1 and TRBJ1-2; 10 nucleotides match TRBD1. Germline lookup yields CDR1 SQVTM and CDR2 ANQGSEA. The CDR3 runs to 13 residues. V lost 7 bases, J lost 7 bases, and 9 bases stayed unmatched.

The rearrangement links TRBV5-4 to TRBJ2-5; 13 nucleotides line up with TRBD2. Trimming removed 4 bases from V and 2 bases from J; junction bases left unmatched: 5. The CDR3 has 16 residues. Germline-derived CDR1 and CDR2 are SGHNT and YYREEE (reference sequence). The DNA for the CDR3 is TGTGCCAGCAGCCCAACTAGCGGGGGGGAGCAAGAGACCCAGTACTTC. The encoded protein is CASSPTSGGEQETQYF.

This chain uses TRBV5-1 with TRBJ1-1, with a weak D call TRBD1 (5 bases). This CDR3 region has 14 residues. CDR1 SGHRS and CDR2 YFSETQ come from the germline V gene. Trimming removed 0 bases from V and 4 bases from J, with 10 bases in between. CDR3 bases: TGCGCCAGCAGCTTGGCTGGGGCCTCCACTGAAGCTTTCTTT. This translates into CASSLAGASTEAFF.

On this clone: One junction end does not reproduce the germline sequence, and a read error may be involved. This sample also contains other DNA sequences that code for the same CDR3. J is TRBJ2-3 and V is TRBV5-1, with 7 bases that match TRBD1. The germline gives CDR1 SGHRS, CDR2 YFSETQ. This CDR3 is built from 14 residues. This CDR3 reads CASSRDSSTDTQYF. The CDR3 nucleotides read TGCGCCAGCAGTAGGGACAGTAGCACGGATACGCAGTATTTT.

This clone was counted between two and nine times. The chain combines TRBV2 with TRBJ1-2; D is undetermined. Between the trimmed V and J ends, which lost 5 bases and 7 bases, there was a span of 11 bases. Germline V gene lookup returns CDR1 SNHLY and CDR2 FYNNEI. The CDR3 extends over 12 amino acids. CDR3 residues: CASSLRLGGYTF. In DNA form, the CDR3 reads TGTGCCAGCAGTCTCAGGTTGGGTGGCTACACCTTC.

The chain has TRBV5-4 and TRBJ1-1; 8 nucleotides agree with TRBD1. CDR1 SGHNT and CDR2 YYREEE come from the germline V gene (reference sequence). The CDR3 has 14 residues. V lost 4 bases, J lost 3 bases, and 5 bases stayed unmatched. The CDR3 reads CASSGRDRYTEAFF. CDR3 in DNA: TGTGCCAGCAGCGGCCGGGACAGGTACACTGAAGCTTTCTTT.

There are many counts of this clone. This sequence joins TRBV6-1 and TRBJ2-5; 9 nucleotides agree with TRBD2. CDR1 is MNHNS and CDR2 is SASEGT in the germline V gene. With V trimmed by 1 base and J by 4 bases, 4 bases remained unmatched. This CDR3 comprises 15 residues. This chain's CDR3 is CASSEGSGGAETQYF. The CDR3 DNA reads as TGTGCCAGCAGTGAAGGTAGCGGGGGAGCAGAGACCCAGTACTTC.

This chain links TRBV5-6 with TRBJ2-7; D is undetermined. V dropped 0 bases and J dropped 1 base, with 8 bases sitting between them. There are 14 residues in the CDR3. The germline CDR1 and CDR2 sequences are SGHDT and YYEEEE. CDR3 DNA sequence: TGTGCCAGCAGCTTGGTGCTGGCTTCCTACGAGCAGTACTTC. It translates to CASSLVLASYEQYF.

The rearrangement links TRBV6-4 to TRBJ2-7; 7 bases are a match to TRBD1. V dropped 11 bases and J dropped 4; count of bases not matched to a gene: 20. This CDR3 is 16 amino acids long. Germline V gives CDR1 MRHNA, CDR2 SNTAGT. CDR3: CAPTRDRVISGYEQYF. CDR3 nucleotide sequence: TGTGCCCCCACCCGAGACAGGGTGATTTCGGGGTACGAGCAGTACTTC.

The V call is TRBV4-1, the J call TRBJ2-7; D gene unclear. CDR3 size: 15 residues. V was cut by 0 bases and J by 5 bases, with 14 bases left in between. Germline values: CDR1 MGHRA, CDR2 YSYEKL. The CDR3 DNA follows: TGCGCCAGCAGCCAAGAGGCGGCCCCAATCGACGAGCAGTACTTC. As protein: CASSQEAAPIDEQYF.

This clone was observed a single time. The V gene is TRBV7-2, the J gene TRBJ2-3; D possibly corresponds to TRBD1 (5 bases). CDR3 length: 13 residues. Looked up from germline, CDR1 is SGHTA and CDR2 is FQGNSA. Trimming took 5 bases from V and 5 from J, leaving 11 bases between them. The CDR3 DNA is TGTGCCAGCAGCCGAAGGGGTCAAGATACGCAGTATTTT. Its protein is CASSRRGQDTQYF.

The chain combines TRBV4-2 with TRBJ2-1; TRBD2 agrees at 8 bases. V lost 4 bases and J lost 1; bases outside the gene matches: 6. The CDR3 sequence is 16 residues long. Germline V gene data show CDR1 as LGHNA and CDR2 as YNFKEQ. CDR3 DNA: TGTGCCAGCAGCCCCTCGGGCGGGGGGTCCTACAATGAGCAGTTCTTC. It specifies CASSPSGGGSYNEQFF.

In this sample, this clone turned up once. The CDR3 DNA reads as TGTGCCAGCAGCTTACCCCCCCAGCGGGGCTATGAGCAGTTCTTC. This translates into CASSLPPQRGYEQFF. This chain uses TRBV7-8 with TRBJ2-1, with TRBD2 matching over 7 bases. In germline, CDR1 is SGHVS, CDR2 FQNEAQ. The CDR3 has 15 residues. The J segment lost 8 bases and the V segment lost 2 bases, leaving 9 bases of the junction unmatched.